Listed below are T cell receptor beta chains from one sample, sequenced in a study of read filtering for tumor transcriptome and immune sequencing. TCRdb itself ran the reads through MiXCR, one entry per CDR3 protein. The sample carries 100,000 to 150,000 distinct CDR3 sequences, 10% to 15% recorded once. The source material was a population of CD138-negative cells sorted from bone marrow. The receptors originated from a donor over 35 with multiple myeloma. The CDR3 runs from the conserved cysteine through the conserved F or W. A D gene is named only where the DNA matches it firmly. Some rows mark clone size as missing; the rest say once, few, many or name a class of expanded clone.

J: TRBJ2-2; D: TRBD2; size: .; V: TRBV7-9; DNA: TGTGCCAGCAGCTGGACTAGCGGGTCTTCGAGCACCGGGGAGCTGTTTTTT; CDR3: CASSWTSGSSSTGELFF
J: TRBJ2-1; D: .; size: .; V: TRBV25-1; DNA: TGTGCCAGCATCGTACGGCGGGCGTCCTACTACAAAGAGCAGTTCTTC; CDR3: CASIVRRASYYKEQFF
J: TRBJ2-7; D: .; size: many; V: TRBV28; DNA: TGTGCCAGCAGTTTAAGCAGGAACGAGCAGTACTTC; CDR3: CASSLSRNEQYF
J: TRBJ2-1; D: .; size: few; V: TRBV20-1; DNA: TGCAGTGCTGCCGGCCCACAGGTGGGGTCCTACAATGAGCAGTTCTTC; CDR3: CSAAGPQVGSYNEQFF
J: TRBJ2-7; D: .; size: few; V: TRBV12-3/TRBV12-4; DNA: TGTGCCAGCAGTCCCTCTACGGACACGTTGACCTACGAGCAGTACTTC; CDR3: CASSPSTDTLTYEQYF
J: TRBJ1-6; D: .; size: many; V: TRBV3-1; DNA: TGTGCCAGCAACCGTGGTAGTCGCTCCTATAATTCACCCCTCCACTTT; CDR3: CASNRGSRSYNSPLHF
J: TRBJ2-7; D: TRBD2; size: many; V: TRBV20-1; DNA: TGCAGTGCCACGGGACTAGCGGGAGTAGGCGAGCAGTACTTC; CDR3: CSATGLAGVGEQYF
J: TRBJ2-4; D: .; size: many; V: TRBV4-1; DNA: TGCGCCAGCAGCCAGAAACAGGCGTACAAAAACATTCAGTACTTC; CDR3: CASSQKQAYKNIQYF
J: TRBJ1-1; D: .; size: .; V: TRBV6-5; DNA: TGTGCCAGCAGTTTTTGGGGGAACACTGAAGCTTTCTTT; CDR3: CASSFWGNTEAFF
J: TRBJ2-1; D: TRBD1; size: many; V: TRBV12-3/TRBV12-4; DNA: TGTGCCAGCAGCCCCCGGGACAGGGGGTCCTACAATGAGCAGTTCTTC; CDR3: CASSPRDRGSYNEQFF
J: TRBJ1-1; D: .; size: many; V: TRBV9; DNA: TGTGCCAGCAGCGCACAAATGAACACTGAAGCTTTCTTT; CDR3: CASSAQMNTEAFF
J: TRBJ1-4; D: .; size: many; V: TRBV3-1; DNA: TGTGCCAGCAGCCCGCCGGGACGTCATGAAAAACTGTTTTTT; CDR3: CASSPPGRHEKLFF
J: TRBJ2-3; D: .; size: .; V: TRBV5-1; DNA: TGCGCCAGCAGCTTGGAGCGAGGCACAGGTACGCAGTATTTT; CDR3: CASSLERGTGTQYF
J: TRBJ2-3; D: .; size: many; V: TRBV6-6; DNA: TGTGCCAGCAGTTACTCGAGAGAGGATACGCAGTATTTT; CDR3: CASSYSREDTQYF
J: TRBJ2-1; D: TRBD2; size: few; V: TRBV7-9; DNA: TGTGCCAGCGGCTTAAGGCGGGAGGGCCGGGGTGAGCAGTTCTTC; CDR3: CASGLRREGRGEQFF
J: TRBJ1-4; D: .; size: many; V: TRBV28; DNA: TGTGCCAGCAGTTCTCCTCGTGGAGGGGGAAGTGAAAAACTGTTTTTT; CDR3: CASSSPRGGGSEKLFF
J: TRBJ1-1; D: TRBD1; size: many; V: TRBV9; DNA: TGTGCCAGCAGCCCCAGGGGGGGGAACACTGAAGCTTTCTTT; CDR3: CASSPRGGNTEAFF
J: TRBJ2-6; D: .; size: many; V: TRBV5-1; DNA: TGCGCCAGCAGCACGCTTGCTAGGGGGCGGGGTTCCTCTGGGGCCAACGTCCTGACTTTC; CDR3: CASSTLARGRGSSGANVLTF
J: TRBJ2-2; D: .; size: .; V: TRBV7-9; DNA: TGTGCCAGCAGCTCACCCCTCCGGGGAGGAACGAACACCGGGGAGCTGTTTTTT; CDR3: CASSSPLRGGTNTGELFF
J: TRBJ1-1; D: TRBD1; size: many; V: TRBV10-3; DNA: TGTGCCATCACCCGCGGGACAGGCGAGATGAACACTGAAGCTTTCTTT; CDR3: CAITRGTGEMNTEAFF
J: TRBJ2-1; D: .; size: many; V: TRBV21-1; DNA: TGTGCCAGCAGCGCTCTGACAGGGGTCGATTCCCTTAAACCCTACAATGAGCAGTTCTTC; CDR3: CASSALTGVDSLKPYNEQFF
J: TRBJ2-4; D: TRBD1; size: many; V: TRBV11-2; DNA: TGTGCCAGCAGCTTAGAACCAGGGGGCAACATTCAGTACTTC; CDR3: CASSLEPGGNIQYF
J: TRBJ1-5; D: .; size: many; V: TRBV7-9; DNA: TGTGCCAGCAGCTTAGGCAATCAGCCCCAGCATTTT; CDR3: CASSLGNQPQHF
J: TRBJ1-5; D: .; size: many; V: TRBV24-1; DNA: TGTGCCACCGGTGGTGGCGGTTCAGAGCCCCAGCATTTT; CDR3: CATGGGGSEPQHF
J: TRBJ1-6; D: TRBD1; size: many; V: TRBV7-2; DNA: TGTGCCAGCAGCATTCAGGGGGCGGATGGCTCACCCCTCCACTTT; CDR3: CASSIQGADGSPLHF
J: TRBJ1-1; D: .; size: few; V: TRBV5-6; DNA: TGTGCCAGCAACAAAGAGGGGAACACTGAAGCTTTCTTT; CDR3: CASNKEGNTEAFF
J: TRBJ2-3; D: .; size: many; V: TRBV5-1; DNA: TGCGCCAGCAGCTTGGGAGCTTTGACAGATACGCAGTATTTT; CDR3: CASSLGALTDTQYF
J: TRBJ2-5; D: .; size: few; V: TRBV14; DNA: TGTGCCAGCAGCCAGAGGGGACACTTATCGGAGACCCAGTACTTC; CDR3: CASSQRGHLSETQYF
J: TRBJ2-2; D: .; size: many; V: TRBV12-3/TRBV12-4; DNA: TGTGCCAGCAGACCTTCGAGCGGGGAGCTGTTTTTT; CDR3: CASRPSSGELFF
J: TRBJ2-3; D: .; size: .; V: TRBV7-3; DNA: TGTGCCAGCAGCTTTAGCAGGAGTCCTCCAGATACGCAGTATTTT; CDR3: CASSFSRSPPDTQYF
J: TRBJ2-7; D: TRBD2; size: many; V: TRBV20-1; DNA: TGCAGTGCTAGCGACGGGAGGGGCGAGCAGTACTTC; CDR3: CSASDGRGEQYF
J: TRBJ2-1; D: TRBD2; size: many; V: TRBV12-3/TRBV12-4; DNA: TGTGCCAGCAAATCGCCGGGACTAGGGGGGCGAGCTGCGTTCTTC; CDR3: CASKSPGLGGRAAFF
J: TRBJ2-3; D: TRBD2; size: many; V: TRBV7-2; DNA: TGTGCCAGCAGCTTAGAAGCGGGAGGACTCACAGATACGCAGTATTTT; CDR3: CASSLEAGGLTDTQYF
J: TRBJ2-5; D: .; size: many; V: TRBV3-1; DNA: TGTGCCAGCAGCCATTCGGCCCCAGAGACCCAGTACTTC; CDR3: CASSHSAPETQYF
J: TRBJ2-5; D: TRBD1; size: many; V: TRBV5-1; DNA: TGCGCCAGCAGCTTAGTCCCAGGGGGTCAAGAGACCCAGTACTTC; CDR3: CASSLVPGGQETQYF
J: TRBJ2-2; D: TRBD2; size: few; V: TRBV4-1; DNA: TGCGCCAGCAGCCAAGAGGGACTAGCGGGCCCGGGGACCGGGGGGCTGTTTTTT; CDR3: CASSQEGLAGPGTGGLFF
J: TRBJ1-1; D: TRBD1; size: many; V: TRBV7-3; DNA: TGTGCCAGCAGCCCGATGGGACAGACCAACACTGAAGCTTTCTTT; CDR3: CASSPMGQTNTEAFF
J: TRBJ2-1; D: TRBD1; size: many; V: TRBV10-2; DNA: TGCGCCAGCAGTGAGTCGAGGGACAGAGTGTTCTTC; CDR3: CASSESRDRVFF
J: TRBJ2-1; D: TRBD2; size: many; V: TRBV20-1; DNA: TGCAGTGTCGGACTAGCGGGGCACAATGAGCAGTTCTTC; CDR3: CSVGLAGHNEQFF
J: TRBJ1-1; D: .; size: many; V: TRBV7-9; DNA: TGTGCCAGCAGCTTAGGGAGGTCTCCCGACACTGAAGCTTTCTTT; CDR3: CASSLGRSPDTEAFF
J: TRBJ1-2; D: TRBD1; size: many; V: TRBV12-3/TRBV12-4; DNA: TGTGCCAGCAGTTTGGACAGGGGTTACTATGGCTACACCTTC; CDR3: CASSLDRGYYGYTF
J: TRBJ2-7; D: .; size: many; V: TRBV28; DNA: TGTGCCAGCACACTGGGGGCCCGGGACGAGCAGTACTTC; CDR3: CASTLGARDEQYF
J: TRBJ2-4; D: .; size: few; V: TRBV15; DNA: TGTGCCACCAGCAGGAGGACCTCGGGCATTCAGTACTTC; CDR3: CATSRRTSGIQYF
J: TRBJ1-6; D: TRBD1; size: many; V: TRBV12-3/TRBV12-4; DNA: TGTGCCAGCAGTTTGGGACAGGTCCATTCACCCCTCCACTTT; CDR3: CASSLGQVHSPLHF
J: TRBJ2-1; D: TRBD1; size: many; V: TRBV5-1; DNA: TGCGCCAGCAGGTCTAATACAGGGGATGAGCAGTTCTTC; CDR3: CASRSNTGDEQFF
J: TRBJ2-1; D: .; size: many; V: TRBV20-1; DNA: TGCAGTGCATGGGCCCTAAACTCCTACAATGAGCAGTTCTTC; CDR3: CSAWALNSYNEQFF
J: TRBJ2-2; D: TRBD2; size: .; V: TRBV5-6; DNA: TGTGCCAGCAGCGCCACTAGCGGGAGGAGCACCGGGGAGCTGTTTTTT; CDR3: CASSATSGRSTGELFF
J: TRBJ2-2; D: .; size: .; V: TRBV27; DNA: TGTGCCAGCAGCCAACGCCTCACCGGGGAGCTGCTTTTT; CDR3: CASSQRLTGELLF
J: TRBJ2-5; D: .; size: .; V: TRBV19; DNA: TGTGCCAGTAGTTACGCGCTGTTCCAAGAGACCCAGTACTTC; CDR3: CASSYALFQETQYF
J: TRBJ1-5; D: TRBD1; size: many; V: TRBV28; DNA: TGTGCCAGCAGTTTATCTGGGACAGCTTATAGCAATCAGCCCCAGCATTTT; CDR3: CASSLSGTAYSNQPQHF
J: TRBJ2-1; D: .; size: many; V: TRBV27; DNA: TGTGCCAGCAGAAGCAGCTCCTACAATGAGCAGTTCTTC; CDR3: CASRSSSYNEQFF
J: TRBJ1-5; D: .; size: .; V: TRBV11-2; DNA: TGTGCCAGCAGCTTACAACCGAATCAGCCCCAGCATTTT; CDR3: CASSLQPNQPQHF
J: TRBJ2-1; D: TRBD1; size: many; V: TRBV2; DNA: TGTGCCAGCAGTGACTGGACAGGGGACAATGAGCAGTTCTTC; CDR3: CASSDWTGDNEQFF
J: TRBJ2-1; D: TRBD2; size: many; V: TRBV20-1; DNA: TGCAGTGCCGGGGAGGGAGCGATCTCCTACAATGAGCAGTTCTTC; CDR3: CSAGEGAISYNEQFF
J: TRBJ2-5; D: .; size: .; V: TRBV2; DNA: TGTGCCAGCAAGGGGGAACCCCAGGCGGGAGATCAAGAGACCCAGTACTTC; CDR3: CASKGEPQAGDQETQYF
J: TRBJ2-5; D: .; size: once; V: TRBV2; DNA: TGTGCCAGCAGTAGAAACTCGGAGAGGAGTGAGACCCAGTACTTC; CDR3: CASSRNSERSETQYF
J: TRBJ2-6; D: .; size: many; V: TRBV10-3; DNA: TGTGCCATCAGTGAGTCGACTGGAATGGGCTCTGGGGCCAACGTCCTGACTTTC; CDR3: CAISESTGMGSGANVLTF
J: TRBJ1-1; D: TRBD1; size: many; V: TRBV6-5; DNA: TGTGCCAGCAGTACAGGGGTTGGAGCTTTCTTT; CDR3: CASSTGVGAFF
J: TRBJ2-2; D: .; size: many; V: TRBV28; DNA: TGTGCCAGCAGCCGACAAAGTTGGGAGATAAGAACCGGGGAGCTGTTTTTT; CDR3: CASSRQSWEIRTGELFF